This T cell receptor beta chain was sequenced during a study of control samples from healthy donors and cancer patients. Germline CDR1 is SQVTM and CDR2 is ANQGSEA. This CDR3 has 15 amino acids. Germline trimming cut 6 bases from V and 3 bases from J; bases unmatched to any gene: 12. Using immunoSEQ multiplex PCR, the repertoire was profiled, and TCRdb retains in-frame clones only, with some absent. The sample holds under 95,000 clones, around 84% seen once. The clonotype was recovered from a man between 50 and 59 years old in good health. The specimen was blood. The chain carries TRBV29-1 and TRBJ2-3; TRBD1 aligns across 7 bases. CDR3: CSVSLQTGRTDTQYF. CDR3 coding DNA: TGCAGCGTCTCACTTCAGACAGGGCGTACAGATACGCAGTATTTT.